This entry describes one T cell receptor beta chain. Only in-frame clones appear in the TCRdb table, and some are missing; sequencing was by immunoSEQ multiplex PCR. This repertoire shows 150,000 to 200,000 clones, 94% found once; its top ten account for roughly 4.6%. Germline V gene data show CDR1 as SQVTM and CDR2 as ANQGSEA. This CDR3 is 13 amino acids long. The V gene lost 1 base and the J gene lost 6 bases, with 12 bases spanning the gap. This specimen belongs to a study of T cell responses to AZD1222 COVID-19 vaccine. The analysis combined second doses at about 4 or about 12 weeks. The J gene is TRBJ2-5, the V gene TRBV29-1; the D gene is possibly TRBD2 (5 bases). This material consisted of peripheral blood, taken 28 days after the second AZD1222 dose. This sequence was found in an adult who received the AZD1222 COVID-19 vaccine. The CDR3 reads CSVEAPGEKTQYF. As DNA, the CDR3 is TGCAGCGTTGAAGCTCCCGGGGAGAAGACCCAGTACTTC.